Listed here are 3 T cell receptor beta chains from one sample, sequenced in a study of CD8 T cells in Susac syndrome. RNA in amounts of roughly 0.45 to 1 ug was reverse transcribed with random hexamers. MiXCR was run by TCRdb on the immunoSEQ multiplex PCR reads, yielding one entry per CDR3 protein. The sample lists around 270,000 distinct CDR3 sequences; approximately 90% were seen once. The sample comprised CD8+ T cells from PBMCs. These receptors originate from a human donor with multiple sclerosis.

The chain employs TRBV7-9 and TRBJ2-7, with unresolved D. This CDR3 is built from 13 residues. The V gene's germline CDR1 is SEHNR and CDR2 FQNEAQ (reference sequence). V lost 1 base and J 5 bases, leaving 9 bases between the germline ends. This CDR3 is CASSLEARNEQYF. Here the CDR3 DNA reads TGTGCCAGCAGCTTAGAGGCGCGAAACGAGCAGTACTTC.

This rearrangement joins TRBV6-2 or TRBV6-3 to TRBJ2-2; D gene unclear. V dropped 4 bases and J dropped 4 bases, with 10 bases sitting between them. The CDR3 runs 14 residues. CDR1 is MNHEY and CDR2 is SVGEGT in the germline V gene. CDR3 sequence (DNA): TGTGCCAGCAGTTCTTGGCGCTTCACCGGGGAGCTGTTTTTT. Encoded protein: CASSSWRFTGELFF.

This clonotype has a single count. The chain has TRBV20-1 and TRBJ1-2; D not certain. In germline, CDR1 is DFQATT, CDR2 SNEGSKA (reference sequence). The CDR3 length is 14 residues. The V end lost 0 bases, the J end lost 3 bases, and 11 bases lay between the germline ends. The CDR3, as DNA: TGCAGTGCTAGAGATCCGAACAGTGACTATGGCTACACCTTC. It is translated as CSARDPNSDYGYTF.